Detailed here is one T cell receptor beta chain. Its antigen is undetermined. This CDR3 has 16 residues. CD45RO-negative, CCR7-selected cells formed the naive CD8 fraction, which excluded terminally differentiated effector memory CD45RA+ cells. Recent vaccinations or acute infections were absent in the healthy HIV-negative adult donors. Sequencing used immunoSEQ multiplex PCR; TCRdb keeps in-frame clones, though not all of them. The table has about 2.2 million clones, around 93% seen once. These data belong to a study of shared clonotypes between healthy human individuals. Looking at the study overall: The donors, two women and a few men, were aged 18 to 49.

Points from the study as a whole: In general, naive subsets displayed greater estimated richness than memory subsets did.

This chain connects TRBV21-1 to TRBJ1-5. TRBV21-1 is a pseudogene segment. The sequencing input was naive CD8+ T cells from PBMCs. This TCR was recovered from a young man in good health. Some clones in this sample may be carry-over from other donors' samples. The CDR3 nucleotides read TGTGCCAGCAGACGAAGCCCGGGATTTGGGCCTCAGCCCCAGCATTTT. It encodes CASRRSPGFGPQPQHF.